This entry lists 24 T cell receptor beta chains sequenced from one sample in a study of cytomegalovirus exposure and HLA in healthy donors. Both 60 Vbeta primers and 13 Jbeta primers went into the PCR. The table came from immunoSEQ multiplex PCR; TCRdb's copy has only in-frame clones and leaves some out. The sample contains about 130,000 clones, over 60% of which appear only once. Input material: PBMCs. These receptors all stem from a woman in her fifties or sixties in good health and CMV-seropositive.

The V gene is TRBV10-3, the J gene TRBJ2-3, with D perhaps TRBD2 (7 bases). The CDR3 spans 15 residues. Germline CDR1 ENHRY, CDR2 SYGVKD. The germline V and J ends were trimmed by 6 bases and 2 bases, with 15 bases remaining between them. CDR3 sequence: CAIRDPGGPTDTQYF. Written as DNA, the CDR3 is TGTGCCATCAGAGATCCCGGGGGGCCCACAGATACGCAGTATTTT.

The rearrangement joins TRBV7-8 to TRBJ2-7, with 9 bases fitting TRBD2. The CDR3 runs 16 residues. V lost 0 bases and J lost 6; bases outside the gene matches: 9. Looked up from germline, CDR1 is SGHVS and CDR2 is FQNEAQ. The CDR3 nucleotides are TGTGCCAGCAGCTTAGCGCTCCAGCGGGGGGCCCCCGAGCAGTACTTC. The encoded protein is CASSLALQRGAPEQYF.

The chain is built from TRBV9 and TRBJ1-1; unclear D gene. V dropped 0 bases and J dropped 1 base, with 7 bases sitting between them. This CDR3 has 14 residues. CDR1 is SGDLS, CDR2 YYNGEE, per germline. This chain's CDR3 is CASSVASWNTEAFF. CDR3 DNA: TGTGCCAGCAGCGTAGCTAGCTGGAACACTGAAGCTTTCTTT.

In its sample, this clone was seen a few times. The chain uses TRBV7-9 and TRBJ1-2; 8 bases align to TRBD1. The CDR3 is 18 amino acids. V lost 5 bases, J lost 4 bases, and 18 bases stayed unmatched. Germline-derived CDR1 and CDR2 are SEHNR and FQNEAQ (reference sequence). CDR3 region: CASSLGSGQVKFGYGYTF. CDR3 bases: TGTGCCAGCAGCCTCGGATCGGGACAGGTAAAATTCGGCTATGGCTACACCTTC.

The CDR3 sequence: CASRRGTSGGPQETQYF. The CDR3 nucleotides are TGTGCCAGCAGACGCGGGACTAGCGGGGGACCCCAGGAGACCCAGTACTTC. The chain couples TRBV2 to TRBJ2-5, with 14 bases that match TRBD2. This CDR3 contains 17 residues. CDR1 SNHLY and CDR2 FYNNEI come from the germline V gene. Trimming removed 6 bases from V and 5 bases from J; junction bases left unmatched: 11. Full variable domain (rest looked up from reference TRBV2 and TRBJ2-5): EPEVTQTPSHQVTQMGQEVILRCVPISNHLYFYWYRQILGQKVEFLVSFYNNEISEKSEIFDDQFSVERPDGSNFTLKIRSTKLEDSAMYFCASRRGTSGGPQETQYFGPGTRLLVL.

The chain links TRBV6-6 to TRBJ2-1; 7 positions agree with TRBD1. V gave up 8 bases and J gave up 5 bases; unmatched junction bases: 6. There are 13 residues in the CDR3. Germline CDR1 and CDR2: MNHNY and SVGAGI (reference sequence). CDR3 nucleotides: TGTGCCAGCTCGACAGGGTCCCACAATGAGCAGTTCTTC. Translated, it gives CASSTGSHNEQFF.

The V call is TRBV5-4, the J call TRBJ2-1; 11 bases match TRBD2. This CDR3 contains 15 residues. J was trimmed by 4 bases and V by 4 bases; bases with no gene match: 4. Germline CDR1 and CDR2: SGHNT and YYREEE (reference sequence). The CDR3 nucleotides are TGTGCCAGCAGCCCGACTAGCGGGATGTACAATGAGCAGTTCTTC. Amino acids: CASSPTSGMYNEQFF.

This CDR3 reads CASREWGGKAETQYF. In DNA form, the CDR3 reads TGTGCCAGCAGGGAATGGGGGGGAAAAGCAGAGACCCAGTACTTC. The chain couples TRBV11-2 to TRBJ2-5, with TRBD2 identical over 7 bases. The germline CDR1 and CDR2 sequences are SGHAT and FQNNGV. The CDR3 consists of 15 residues. After removal of 6 bases from V and 4 bases from J, the junction contained 11 bases not matched to a gene.

CDR3 DNA: TGCGCCAGCAGCTTGAATCCGGGGGGCCAAGAGACCCAGTACTTC. Translation gives CASSLNPGGQETQYF. The chain recombines TRBV5-1 with TRBJ2-5; 7 bases align to TRBD2. Germline CDR1 and CDR2: SGHRS and YFSETQ. Trimming took 1 base from V and 1 from J; bases not matched to a gene: 4. The CDR3 loop spans 15 amino acids.

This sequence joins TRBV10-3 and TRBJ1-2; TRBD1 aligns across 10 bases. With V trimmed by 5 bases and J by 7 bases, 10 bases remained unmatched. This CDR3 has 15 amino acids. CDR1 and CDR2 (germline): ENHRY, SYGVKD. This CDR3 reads CAISYPGQGNRGYTF. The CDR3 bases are TGTGCCATCAGTTATCCGGGACAGGGGAATCGTGGCTACACCTTC.

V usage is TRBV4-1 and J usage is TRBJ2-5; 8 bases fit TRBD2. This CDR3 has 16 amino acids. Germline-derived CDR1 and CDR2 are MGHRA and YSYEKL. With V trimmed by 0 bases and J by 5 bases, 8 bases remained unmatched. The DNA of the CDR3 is TGCGCCAGCAGCCAAGATCCGGGAGGGCCTCCGGAGACCCAGTACTTC. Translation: CASSQDPGGPPETQYF.

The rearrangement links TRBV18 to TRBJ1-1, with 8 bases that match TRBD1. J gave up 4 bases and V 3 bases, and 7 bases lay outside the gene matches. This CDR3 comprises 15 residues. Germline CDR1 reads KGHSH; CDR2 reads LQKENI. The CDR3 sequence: CASSPWTGFGTEAFF. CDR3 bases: TGTGCCAGCTCACCCTGGACAGGGTTCGGCACTGAAGCTTTCTTT.

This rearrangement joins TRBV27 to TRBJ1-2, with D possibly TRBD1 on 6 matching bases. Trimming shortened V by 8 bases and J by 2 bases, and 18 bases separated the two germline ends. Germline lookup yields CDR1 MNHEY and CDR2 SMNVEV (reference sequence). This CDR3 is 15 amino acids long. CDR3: CASCPRGGLNYGYTF. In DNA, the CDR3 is TGTGCCAGCTGCCCGAGGGGGGGCCTGAACTATGGCTACACCTTC.

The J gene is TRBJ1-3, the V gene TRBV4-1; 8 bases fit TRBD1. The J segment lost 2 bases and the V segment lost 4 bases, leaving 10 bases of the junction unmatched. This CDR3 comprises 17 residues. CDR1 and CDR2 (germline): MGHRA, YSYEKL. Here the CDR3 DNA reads TGCGCCAGCAGCCCACTAAGAGACAGGGGACCTGGAAACACCATATATTTT. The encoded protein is CASSPLRDRGPGNTIYF.

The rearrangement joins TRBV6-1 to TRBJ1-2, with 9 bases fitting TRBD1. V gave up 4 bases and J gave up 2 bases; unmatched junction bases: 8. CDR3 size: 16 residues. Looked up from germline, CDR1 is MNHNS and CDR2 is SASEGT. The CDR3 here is CASSALGQGINYGYTF. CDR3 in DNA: TGTGCCAGCAGTGCGTTGGGACAGGGAATCAACTATGGCTACACCTTC.

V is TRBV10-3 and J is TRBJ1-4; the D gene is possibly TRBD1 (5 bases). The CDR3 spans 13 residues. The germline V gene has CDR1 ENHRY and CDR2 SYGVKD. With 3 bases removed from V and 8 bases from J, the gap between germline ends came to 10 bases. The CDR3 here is CAISDGGEEKLFF. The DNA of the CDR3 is TGTGCCATCAGTGACGGGGGTGAGGAAAAACTGTTTTTT.

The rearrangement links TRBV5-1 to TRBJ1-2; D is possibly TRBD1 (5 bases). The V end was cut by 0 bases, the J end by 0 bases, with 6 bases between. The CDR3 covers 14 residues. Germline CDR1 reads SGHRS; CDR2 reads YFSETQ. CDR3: CASSLEGANYGYTF. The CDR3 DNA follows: TGCGCCAGCAGCTTGGAAGGGGCTAACTATGGCTACACCTTC.

The chain's CDR3 is CASSPQGGDTQYF. CDR3 nucleotide sequence: TGTGCCAGCAGTCCCCAGGGAGGGGATACGCAGTATTTT. The genes are TRBV7-2 and TRBJ2-3; 7 bases map to TRBD2. Trimming took 6 bases from V and 6 from J; bases not matched to a gene: 6. Looked up from germline, CDR1 is SGHTA and CDR2 is FQGNSA. The CDR3 consists of 13 residues.

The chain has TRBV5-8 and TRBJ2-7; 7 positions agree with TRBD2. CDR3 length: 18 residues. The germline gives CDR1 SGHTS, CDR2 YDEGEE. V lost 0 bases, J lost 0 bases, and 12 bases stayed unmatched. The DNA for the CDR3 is TGTGCCAGCAGCTTGGCCCGGCGGCTAGCGGACAACTCCTACGAGCAGTACTTC. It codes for CASSLARRLADNSYEQYF.

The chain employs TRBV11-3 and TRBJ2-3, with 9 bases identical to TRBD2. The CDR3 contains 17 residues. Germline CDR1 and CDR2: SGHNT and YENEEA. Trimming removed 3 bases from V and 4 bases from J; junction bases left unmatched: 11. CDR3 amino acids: CASSFGGAGGDPDTQYF. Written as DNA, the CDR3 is TGTGCCAGCAGCTTCGGCGGAGCGGGGGGAGACCCAGATACGCAGTATTTT.

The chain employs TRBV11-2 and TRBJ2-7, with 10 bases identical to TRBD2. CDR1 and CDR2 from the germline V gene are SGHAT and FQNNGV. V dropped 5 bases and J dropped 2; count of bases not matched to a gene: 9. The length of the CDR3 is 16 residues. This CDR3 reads CASSGSGGKSPYEQYF. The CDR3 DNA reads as TGTGCCAGCAGCGGTAGCGGGGGGAAATCTCCCTACGAGCAGTACTTC.

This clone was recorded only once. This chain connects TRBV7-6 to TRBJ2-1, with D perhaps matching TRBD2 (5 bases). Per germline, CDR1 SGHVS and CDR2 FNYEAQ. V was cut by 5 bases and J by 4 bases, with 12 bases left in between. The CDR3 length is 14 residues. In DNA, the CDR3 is TGTGCCAGCAGCCCCGGGGTTAGTTACAATGAGCAGTTCTTC. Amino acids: CASSPGVSYNEQFF.

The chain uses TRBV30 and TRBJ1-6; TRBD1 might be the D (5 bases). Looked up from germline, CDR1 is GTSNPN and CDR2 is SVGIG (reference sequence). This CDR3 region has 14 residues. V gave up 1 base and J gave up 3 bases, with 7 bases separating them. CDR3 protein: CAWSGQLYNSPLHF. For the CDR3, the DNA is TGTGCCTGGAGTGGACAGCTCTATAATTCACCCCTCCACTTT.

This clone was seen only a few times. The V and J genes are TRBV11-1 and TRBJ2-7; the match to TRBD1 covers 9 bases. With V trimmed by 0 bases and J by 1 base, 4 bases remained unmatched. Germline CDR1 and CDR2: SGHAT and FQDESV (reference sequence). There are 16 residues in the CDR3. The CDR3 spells CASSLATGTGSYEQYF. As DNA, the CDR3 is TGTGCCAGCAGCTTAGCCACCGGGACAGGGTCCTACGAGCAGTACTTC.